The 21 T cell receptor beta chains below all came from one sample that was sequenced in a study of blood T cell repertoires in COVID-19. Libraries were prepared by immunoSEQ multiplex PCR; TCRdb keeps only in-frame clonotypes and omits some of them. The sample yields 150,000 to 200,000 clones, 88% seen once. The specimen was peripheral blood. The receptor set was obtained from a man aged 45 to 65 who had recovered from COVID-19.

The V call is TRBV28, the J call TRBJ2-3; weak D call: TRBD1 (6 bases). The V gene's germline CDR1 is MDHEN and CDR2 SYDVKM. Trimming pared 5 bases from V and 0 bases from J, leaving 15 bases between. The CDR3 runs 16 residues. This chain's CDR3 is CASSPWTAPSTDTQYF. CDR3 in DNA: TGTGCCAGCAGTCCCTGGACAGCCCCTAGCACAGATACGCAGTATTTT.

The chain recombines TRBV5-1 with TRBJ1-2; perhaps TRBD1 as D (6 bases). CDR1 is SGHRS, CDR2 YFSETQ, per germline. The CDR3 extends over 15 amino acids. The germline V and J ends were trimmed by 4 bases and 4 bases, with 17 bases remaining between them. CDR3 sequence: CASSPGLTGGYGYTF. The CDR3 DNA is TGCGCCAGCAGCCCTGGCCTGACAGGCGGCTATGGCTACACCTTC.

This clone was seen once. The rearrangement links TRBV5-1 to TRBJ2-1, with TRBD1 identical over 11 bases. This CDR3 is 16 amino acids long. Trimming removed 2 bases from V and 7 bases from J; junction bases left unmatched: 8. The germline gives CDR1 SGHRS, CDR2 YFSETQ. CDR3 in amino acids: CASSLAGQGGGNEQFF. In nucleotides, the CDR3 is TGCGCCAGCAGCTTAGCGGGACAGGGGGGCGGAAATGAGCAGTTCTTC.

This chain uses TRBV27 with TRBJ1-5; perhaps TRBD1 as D (6 bases). Germline V gene data show CDR1 as MNHEY and CDR2 as SMNVEV (reference sequence). This CDR3 is built from 14 residues. V was pared by 6 bases and J by 7 bases, with 16 bases between. CDR3 amino acids: CASRRGGNRQPQHF. The CDR3 nucleotides read TGTGCCAGCAGGAGGGGGGGGAACCGCCAGCCCCAGCATTTT.

V and J are TRBV19 and TRBJ1-5; possible D gene TRBD1, 5 bases. The V end lost 1 base, the J end lost 1 base, and 8 bases lay between the germline ends. The CDR3 is 15 residues long. In germline, CDR1 is LNHDA, CDR2 SQIVND (reference sequence). The CDR3 DNA reads TGTGCCAGTAGTATAGGGCAGGGAAGCAATCAGCCCCAGCATTTT. Its translation is CASSIGQGSNQPQHF.

The rearrangement uses TRBV14 and TRBJ2-7; 10 bases map to TRBD1. CDR1 is SGHDN and CDR2 is FVKESK in the germline V gene. V trimming: 4 bases; J trimming: 3 bases; junction bases outside the gene matches: 6. This CDR3 region has 15 residues. The CDR3 sequence is CASSRRQGADYEQYF. CDR3 DNA: TGTGCCAGCAGCCGACGACAGGGGGCCGACTACGAGCAGTACTTC.

The chain employs TRBV4-1 and TRBJ2-1; TRBD1 matches at 11 bases. Trimming took 0 bases from V and 7 from J; bases not matched to a gene: 11. The germline gives CDR1 MGHRA, CDR2 YSYEKL. This CDR3 has 18 residues. The CDR3 DNA sequence: TGCGCCAGCAGCCAAGATAAAGGACAGGGGGCAGGTGGGAATGAGCAGTTCTTC. Translated, it gives CASSQDKGQGAGGNEQFF.

The chain carries TRBV11-2 and TRBJ1-1; the D gene is possibly TRBD1 (6 bases). This CDR3 is 14 amino acids long. The germline V and J ends were trimmed by 4 bases and 4 bases, with 13 bases remaining between them. CDR1 and CDR2 (germline): SGHAT, FQNNGV. The CDR3 nucleotides read TGTGCCAGCAGCTCCTTTGGACAGAGCACTGAAGCTTTCTTT. It encodes CASSSFGQSTEAFF.

The chain carries TRBV7-2 and TRBJ2-1; 7 nucleotides line up with TRBD1. J lost 6 bases, V lost 4 bases, and 6 bases had no gene match. The CDR3 is 14 amino acids. CDR1 is SGHTA and CDR2 is FQGNSA in the germline V gene. DNA for the CDR3: TGTGCCAGCAGCTCGAAGACAGGGATCAATGAGCAGTTCTTC. It yields the protein CASSSKTGINEQFF.

The chain joins TRBV2 to TRBJ2-5; TRBD1 is a possible D gene (6 bases). CDR1 is SNHLY and CDR2 is FYNNEI in the germline V gene. Trimming left V 7 bases short and J 5 bases short, with 14 bases between. There are 13 residues in the CDR3. The CDR3, as DNA: TGTGCCAGCAAACCCGGACAGTATGAGACCCAGTACTTC. This gives the protein CASKPGQYETQYF.

The chain is built from TRBV19 and TRBJ1-6; 9 bases match TRBD1. The CDR3 spans 14 residues. With V trimmed by 3 bases and J by 8 bases, 2 bases remained unmatched. The germline CDR1 and CDR2 sequences are LNHDA and SQIVND (reference sequence). The CDR3 spells CASSMGQGYSPLHF. For the CDR3, the DNA is TGTGCCAGTAGTATGGGACAGGGTTATTCACCCCTCCACTTT. Filled out from reference TRBV19 and TRBJ1-6, the complete variable domain reads DGGITQSPKYLFRKEGQNVTLSCEQNLNHDAMYWYRQDPGQGLRLIYYSQIVNDFQKGDIAEGYSVSREKKESFPLTVTSAQKNPTAFYLCASSMGQGYSPLHFGNGTRLTVT.

The rearrangement joins TRBV6-6 to TRBJ2-6, with a weak D call TRBD1 (7 bases). This CDR3 spans 17 amino acids. V dropped 8 bases and J dropped 3 bases, with 20 bases sitting between them. Germline lookup yields CDR1 MNHNY and CDR2 SVGAGI (reference sequence). The CDR3 region has the DNA TGTGCCAGCTGTCGATCCGGAGGGGGCGGTGGGGCCAACGTCCTGACTTTC. This codes for CASCRSGGGGGANVLTF.

The genes are TRBV3-1 (or the pseudogene TRBV3-2) and TRBJ2-1; 9 positions match TRBD2. The CDR3 has 15 amino acids. With V trimmed by 6 bases and J by 3 bases, 6 bases remained unmatched. Germline loops: CDR1 LGHDT, CDR2 YNNKEL (reference sequence). CDR3 in DNA: TGTGCCAGCAGAAGAAGCGGGGGGATCTACAATGAGCAGTTCTTC. Its translation: CASRRSGGIYNEQFF.

The chain recombines TRBV5-6 with TRBJ1-2, with 9 bases that match TRBD1. Germline V lookup: CDR1 SGHDT, CDR2 YYEEEE. The length of the CDR3 is 16 residues. With V trimmed by 4 bases and J by 4 bases, 11 bases remained unmatched. The CDR3 DNA is TGTGCCAGCAGCCCCTGGGGGGGGACAGGGACCTATGGCTACACCTTC. Encoded protein: CASSPWGGTGTYGYTF.

The chain links TRBV6-5 to TRBJ1-1; 7 nucleotides align to TRBD1. The CDR3 contains 13 residues. Germline V gives CDR1 MNHEY, CDR2 SVGAGI. V gave up 7 bases and J gave up 6 bases; unmatched junction bases: 8. The CDR3 region is CASITPGGSEAFF. The CDR3 nucleotides read TGTGCCAGCATAACTCCAGGGGGGTCTGAAGCTTTCTTT.

The chain uses TRBV7-9 and TRBJ2-5, with D tentatively TRBD2 (6 bases). The CDR3 covers 13 residues. CDR1 SEHNR and CDR2 FQNEAQ come from the germline V gene (reference sequence). With 3 bases removed from V and 4 bases from J, the gap between germline ends came to 9 bases. CDR3 residues: CASSLEGGETQYF. Written as DNA, the CDR3 is TGTGCCAGCAGCTTGGAGGGCGGAGAGACCCAGTACTTC.

This rearrangement joins TRBV19 to TRBJ2-2, with 8 bases that match TRBD1. This CDR3 comprises 15 residues. J gave up 5 bases and V 7 bases, and 9 bases lay outside the gene matches. Looked up from germline, CDR1 is LNHDA and CDR2 is SQIVND (reference sequence). The CDR3 DNA sequence: TGTGCCAGTACCCAGACAGGGGCCCTGACCGGGGAGCTGTTTTTT. It specifies CASTQTGALTGELFF.

This chain joins TRBV19 and TRBJ1-4, with TRBD1 identical over 8 bases. The junction had 15 bases not matched to a gene; V was cut back by 4 bases and J by 8 bases. The CDR3 runs 17 residues. Germline V CDR1 and CDR2: LNHDA, SQIVND (reference sequence). CDR3 coding DNA: TGTGCCAGTAGTAAAAAACCCCATGGACAGGGAAGGGAAAAACTGTTTTTT. Encoded protein: CASSKKPHGQGREKLFF.

The chain couples TRBV2 to TRBJ2-1, with 10 bases that match TRBD2. This CDR3 has 16 residues. Per the germline V gene, CDR1 is SNHLY and CDR2 is FYNNEI. V lost 5 bases and J lost 5; bases outside the gene matches: 9. CDR3 in DNA: TGTGCCAGCAGTCGCTTACTAGCGGGGTACGACAATGAGCAGTTCTTC. Encoded protein: CASSRLLAGYDNEQFF.

This chain connects TRBV19 to TRBJ1-5; D possibly corresponds to TRBD1 (6 bases). The CDR3 totals 14 residues. The V gene's germline CDR1 is LNHDA and CDR2 SQIVND (reference sequence). Trimming took 5 bases from V and 3 from J, leaving 11 bases between them. CDR3 protein: CASSLRDNNQPQHF. The DNA for the CDR3 is TGTGCCAGTAGTCTCCGGGACAACAATCAGCCCCAGCATTTT. The variable domain in full, completed from reference TRBV19 and TRBJ1-5, reads DGGITQSPKYLFRKEGQNVTLSCEQNLNHDAMYWYRQDPGQGLRLIYYSQIVNDFQKGDIAEGYSVSREKKESFPLTVTSAQKNPTAFYLCASSLRDNNQPQHFGDGTRLSIL.

This chain connects TRBV11-2 to TRBJ2-6; no clear D. Trimming shortened V by 1 base and J by 3 bases, and 13 bases separated the two germline ends. There are 17 residues in the CDR3. Per germline, CDR1 SGHAT and CDR2 FQNNGV. The CDR3 spells CASSLVSPGFGANVLTF. CDR3 nucleotide sequence: TGTGCCAGCAGCTTAGTATCGCCAGGCTTTGGGGCCAACGTCCTGACTTTC.